This T cell receptor (beta chain) originates from a study of molecular identifiers for immune sequencing clone quantification (dated by TCRdb to the late 2010s). With respect to the entire study: For a replicate experiment, RNA from around 20,000 or 99,000 naive CD8 T cells was divided into five aliquots, and four of the five aliquots were sequenced. The study was a methods study using CD8 T cells to benchmark molecular-identifier clustering-based TCR repertoire sequencing (MIDCIRS) and TCR RNA copy counting.

A note on this clonotype: Its cognate antigen has yet to be identified. No much larger clone exists at a distance of one base, and base qualities are not known.

Its CDR3 holds 14 amino acids, cysteine through phenylalanine. This entry keeps only the CDR3 DNA: 42 bases, framed from base 1. V is pared back by 4 bases and J by 13 bases, with 19 bases lying between the germline termini. Reading the germline V gene (reference sequence) gives CDR1 LNHNV and CDR2 YYDKDF. Study-wide conclusions, independent of this receptor: Modeling indicated around 3.2 TCR RNA copies recovered per cell, compared with 7.5 to 10 by digital PCR, which implies a capture efficiency of approximately 30%. Spiked-in Jurkat TCR RNA equivalent to a single cell was reported to be detectable even among more than 900,000 naive CD8 T cells. Highly expanded clone sizes could be underestimated because identical TCR molecules may share a barcode. Naive libraries contained spiked-in Jurkat TCR RNA (approximately nine copies' worth), which is not part of the donor repertoire. In CMV-specific effector cells, clones with more than 20 RNA copies accounted for over 97% of molecules, whereas in naive cells such clones accounted for under 1%. When barcode sub-clustering was omitted, TCR diversity was inflated by chimeric consensus sequences, with chimeras reaching as high as 47%.

Library construction relied on PCR. Sequencing used a NextSeq 500. Bulk TCR libraries were made following a previously described method, with the TCR primers given in Table S5. Total RNA was purified with the Qiagen AllPrep DNA/RNA kit. Before any analysis, reads coming from multiple sequencing runs of the same library were combined into one pool. Regarding the original processing steps: Reads were retained only if their TCR constant sequence matched exactly, and those retained reads were trimmed to 150 nt and grouped according to their 12-nt molecular barcodes. Reads within each barcode group were sub-clustered using a 15% Levenshtein threshold, and quality-weighted consensus sequences were constructed for each RNA molecule. Non-functional sequences were discarded, and so were lower-count sequences lying one edit away from another sequence. On the basis of fitting two negative binomial distributions, barcode sub-clusters with fewer than 20% of the maximum read count were discarded. TCRdb itself trimmed the public reads at Q25 with fastp, ran MiXCR and retained productive beta chains. Entries that share a CDR3 protein sequence are merged under the most common genes and DNA. The V and J calls were determined by TCRdb, not by the authors. The sample table shows about 510,000 distinct CDR3 sequences, and about 26% are seen once. Just over 0.75% of the sample rests with the top ten.

Libraries of naive CD8 T cells were generated from around 20,000 to 1,000,000 sorted cells, with 10%, 30% or 50% of the purified RNA used. On a BD FACSAria II, naive CD8 T cells were FACS-sorted as CD8+CD4-CCR7+CD45RA+ and collected into RLT Plus buffer. Approximately nine TCR copies' worth of Jurkat RNA were spiked into roughly 17,000-1,100,000 naive CD8 T cell samples to test detection sensitivity. Enrichment of CD8 T cells was performed with RosetteSep CD8+ T Cell Enrichment Cocktail and Ficoll-Paque, after which ACK red cell lysis was carried out. This sequence was found in a human donor in good health. Some libraries in this study had Jurkat cell RNA spiked in. The sequenced sample was naive CD8+ T cells from blood, with Jurkat cell RNA spiked in. The sample's cell subset or site label is to be understood as: FACS-sorted CD8+CD4-CCR7+CD45RA+ naive T cells. Rearrangement joined TRBV15 to TRBJ1-4, and the D gene may be TRBD1, 6 bases matching. The CDR3 protein: CATSIRDTRQALFF. The nucleotides are TGTGCCACCAGCATACGGGACACACGGCAAGCACTGTTTTTT.